One sample yielded the 10 T cell receptor beta chains listed below, sequenced in a study of cytomegalovirus exposure and HLA in healthy donors. The PCR was carried out with 60 Vbeta primers and 13 Jbeta primers. TCRdb's copy holds only in-frame clones and misses some; the assay was immunoSEQ multiplex PCR. The sample lists 150,000 or so clones; about three quarters were seen once. Material for sequencing was PBMCs. These receptors were obtained from a woman in her forties in good health and CMV-seronegative.

The chain couples TRBV28 to TRBJ2-7; 9 bases align to TRBD1. Germline lookup yields CDR1 MDHEN and CDR2 SYDVKM. This CDR3 is 15 amino acids long. V shed 6 bases, J shed 3 bases, and the junction held 9 bases outside the gene matches. In DNA, the CDR3 is TGTGCCAGCAGCCGAACCGGGGACAGGGACTACGAGCAGTACTTC. This gives the protein CASSRTGDRDYEQYF.

This clone is a singleton in its sample. The CDR3 DNA sequence: TGTGCCAGCTCCCAACGCCCGGGACAGGGAGCTGAAGCTTTCTTT. Protein product: CASSQRPGQGAEAFF. The genes are TRBV18 and TRBJ1-1; the match to TRBD1 covers 9 bases. J gave up 6 bases and V 6 bases, and 11 bases lay outside the gene matches. Germline-derived CDR1 and CDR2 are KGHSH and LQKENI. The CDR3 spans 15 residues.

This chain links TRBV5-1 with TRBJ2-2, with 8 bases identical to TRBD1. Looked up from germline, CDR1 is SGHRS and CDR2 is YFSETQ. The CDR3 consists of 17 residues. The ends lost 0 bases at V and 4 bases at J; junction bases unmatched: 8. CDR3 bases: TGCGCCAGCAGCTTGGACCCCCAGGGGGCGCTCACCGGGGAGCTGTTTTTT. Amino acids: CASSLDPQGALTGELFF.

This clone showed up just once. This chain connects TRBV7-8 to TRBJ2-7; 14 bases agree with TRBD2. V lost 5 bases to trimming and J lost 5 bases; unmatched junction nucleotides: 5. Germline V gene sequence: CDR1 SGHVS, CDR2 FQNEAQ. The length of the CDR3 is 15 residues. CDR3 protein: CASSDGTSGSHEQYF. The CDR3 DNA reads TGTGCCAGCAGCGATGGGACTAGCGGGAGTCACGAGCAGTACTTC. Variable domain in full (rest from reference TRBV7-8 and TRBJ2-7): GAGVSQSPRYKVAKRGQDVALRCDPISGHVSLFWYQQALGQGPEFLTYFQNEAQLDKSGLPSDRFFAERPEGSVSTLKIQRTQQEDSAVYLCASSDGTSGSHEQYFGPGTRLTVT.

This rearrangement joins TRBV5-1 to TRBJ2-5; 9 bases are a match to TRBD2. CDR1 and CDR2 from the germline V gene are SGHRS and YFSETQ. V lost 0 bases to trimming and J lost 5 bases; unmatched junction nucleotides: 8. CDR3 size: 16 residues. CDR3 in amino acids: CASSLVPSGGRETQYF. CDR3 DNA sequence: TGCGCCAGCAGCTTGGTTCCGAGCGGGGGGAGGGAGACCCAGTACTTC.

The chain uses TRBV4-1 and TRBJ2-1, with TRBD2 identical over 9 bases. This CDR3 has 14 residues. J lost 5 bases, V lost 4 bases, and 3 bases had no gene match. Germline loops: CDR1 MGHRA, CDR2 YSYEKL. Written as DNA, the CDR3 is TGCGCCAGCAGCCGCCTAGCGGGGAACAATGAGCAGTTCTTC. The encoded protein is CASSRLAGNNEQFF.

The rearrangement links TRBV30 to TRBJ1-2; 12 bases are a match to TRBD1. Germline V gene data show CDR1 as GTSNPN and CDR2 as SVGIG (reference sequence). This CDR3 has 14 amino acids. The J segment lost 7 bases and the V segment lost 5 bases, leaving 8 bases of the junction unmatched. The DNA of the CDR3 is TGTGCCTGGGCCTCCGGGACAGGGGGCAGTGGCTACACCTTC. Amino acids: CAWASGTGGSGYTF. The full variable domain, completed using reference TRBV30 and TRBJ1-2, is SQTIHQWPATLVQPVGSPLSLECTVEGTSNPNLYWYRQAAGRGLQLLFYSVGIGQISSEVPQNLSASRPQDRQFILSSKKLLLSDSGFYLCAWASGTGGSGYTFGSGTRLTVV.

This clone was found once. The chain recombines TRBV4-1 with TRBJ2-2; 8 positions agree with TRBD1. CDR1 and CDR2 (germline): MGHRA, YSYEKL. The J segment lost 5 bases and the V segment lost 1 base, leaving 3 bases of the junction unmatched. There are 15 residues in the CDR3. CDR3 coding DNA: TGCGCCAGCAGCCAAGGACAGGGGATAACCGGGGAGCTGTTTTTT. Its protein is CASSQGQGITGELFF.

V gene TRBV6-1 combines with J gene TRBJ1-6; unclear D gene. The V gene lost 10 bases and the J gene lost 7 bases, with 14 bases spanning the gap. The CDR3 contains 13 residues. Germline V gene sequence: CDR1 MNHNS, CDR2 SASEGT. The CDR3 DNA reads as TGTGCCACCCCGCCCACAGAGAATTCACCCCTCCACTTT. Translating gives CATPPTENSPLHF.

The J gene is TRBJ2-7, the V gene TRBV6-1; 12 positions match TRBD2. Germline CDR1 reads MNHNS; CDR2 reads SASEGT. J lost 0 bases, V lost 6 bases, and 3 bases had no gene match. The CDR3 loop spans 15 amino acids. The chain's CDR3 is CASSTTSGSSYEQYF. CDR3 in DNA: TGTGCCAGCAGCACGACTAGCGGGAGCTCCTACGAGCAGTACTTC.